The T cell receptor beta chain described here comes from a study of cytomegalovirus exposure and HLA in healthy donors. Study-level results: Near-uniform donor sequencing depth was presumed by presence/absence analyses. Earlier analysis looked at TCR beta V segments, and most were productive about 90% or about 30% of the time. In vitro work confirmed that a few CMV-associated chains recognize CMV antigens.

In regard to this clone: Its antigen is unidentified.

Primers: 60 Vbeta forward and 13 Jbeta reverse. Measured with immunoSEQ multiplex PCR; TCRdb has only the in-frame clones, and not every one. The table shows approximately 120,000 clones, with roughly three quarters occurring only once. The source is a young man in good health and CMV-seropositive. Sequencing was carried out using PBMCs.

The CDR3 loop reads CASSRGHEQYF. The CDR3, as DNA: TGTGCCAGCAGTCGCGGCCACGAGCAGTACTTC. V and J are TRBV2 and TRBJ2-7, with D unresolved. Germline V lookup: CDR1 SNHLY, CDR2 FYNNEI. The CDR3 loop spans 11 amino acids. The germline V and J ends were trimmed by 5 bases and 5 bases, with 7 bases remaining between them.